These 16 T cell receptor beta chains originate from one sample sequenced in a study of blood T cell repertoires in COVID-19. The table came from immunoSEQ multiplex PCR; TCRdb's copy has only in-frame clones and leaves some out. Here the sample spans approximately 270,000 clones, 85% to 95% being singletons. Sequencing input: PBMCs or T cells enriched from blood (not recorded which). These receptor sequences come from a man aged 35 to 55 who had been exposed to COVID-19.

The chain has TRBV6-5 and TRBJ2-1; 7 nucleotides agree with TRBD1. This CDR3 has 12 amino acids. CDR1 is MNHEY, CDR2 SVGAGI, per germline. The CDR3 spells CASLRGRREQFF. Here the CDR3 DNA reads TGTGCGTCGCTTAGGGGGCGAAGGGAGCAGTTCTTC.

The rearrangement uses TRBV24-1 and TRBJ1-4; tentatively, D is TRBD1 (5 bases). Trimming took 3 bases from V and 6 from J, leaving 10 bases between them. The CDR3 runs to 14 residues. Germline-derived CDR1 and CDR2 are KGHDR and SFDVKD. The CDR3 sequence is CATSDPGKDEKLFF. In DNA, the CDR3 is TGTGCCACCAGTGATCCAGGGAAGGATGAAAAACTGTTTTTT.

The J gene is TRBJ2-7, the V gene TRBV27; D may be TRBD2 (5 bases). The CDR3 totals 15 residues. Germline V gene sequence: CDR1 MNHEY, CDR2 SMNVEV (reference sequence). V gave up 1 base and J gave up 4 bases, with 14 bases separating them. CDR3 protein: CASSLFPGSAYEQYF. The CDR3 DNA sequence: TGTGCCAGCAGTTTATTTCCGGGGTCAGCTTACGAGCAGTACTTC.

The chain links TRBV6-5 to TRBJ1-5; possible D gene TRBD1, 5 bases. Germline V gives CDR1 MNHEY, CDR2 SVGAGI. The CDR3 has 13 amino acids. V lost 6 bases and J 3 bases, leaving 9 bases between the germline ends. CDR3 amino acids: CASRTATNQPQHF. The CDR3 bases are TGTGCCAGCAGGACAGCGACCAATCAGCCCCAGCATTTT.

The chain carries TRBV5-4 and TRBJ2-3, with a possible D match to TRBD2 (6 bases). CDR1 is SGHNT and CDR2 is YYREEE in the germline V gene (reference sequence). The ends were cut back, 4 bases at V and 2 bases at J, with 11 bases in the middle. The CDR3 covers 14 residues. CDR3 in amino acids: CASSGGTDTDTQYF. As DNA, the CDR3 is TGTGCCAGCAGCGGCGGGACCGACACAGATACGCAGTATTTT. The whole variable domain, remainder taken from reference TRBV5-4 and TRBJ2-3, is ETGVTQSPTHLIKTRGQQVTLRCSSQSGHNTVSWYQQALGQGPQFIFQYYREEENGRGNFPPRFSGLQFPNYSSELNVNALELDDSALYLCASSGGTDTDTQYFGPGTRLTVL.

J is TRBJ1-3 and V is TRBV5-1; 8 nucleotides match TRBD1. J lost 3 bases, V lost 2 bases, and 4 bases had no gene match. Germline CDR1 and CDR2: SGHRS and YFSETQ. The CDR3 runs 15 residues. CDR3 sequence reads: CASSFQGADGNTIYF. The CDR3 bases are TGCGCCAGCAGCTTTCAGGGGGCAGATGGAAACACCATATATTTT.

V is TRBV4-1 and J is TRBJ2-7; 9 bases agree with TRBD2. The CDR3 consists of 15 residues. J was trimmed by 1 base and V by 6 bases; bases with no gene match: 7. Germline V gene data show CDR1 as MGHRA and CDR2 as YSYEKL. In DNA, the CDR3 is TGCGCCAGCAGTCCCGGACTAGCGCTTTCCTACGAGCAGTACTTC. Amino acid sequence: CASSPGLALSYEQYF.

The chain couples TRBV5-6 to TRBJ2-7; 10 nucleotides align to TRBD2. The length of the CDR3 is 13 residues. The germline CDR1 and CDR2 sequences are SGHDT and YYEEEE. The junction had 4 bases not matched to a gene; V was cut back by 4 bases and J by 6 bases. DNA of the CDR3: TGTGCCAGCAGCCATCTAGCGGGAGTCGAGCAGTACTTC. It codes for CASSHLAGVEQYF.

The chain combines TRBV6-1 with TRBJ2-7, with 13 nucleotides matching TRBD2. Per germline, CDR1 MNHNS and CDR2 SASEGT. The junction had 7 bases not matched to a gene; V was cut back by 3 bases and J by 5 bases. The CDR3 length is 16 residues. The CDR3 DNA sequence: TGTGCCAGCAGTGATCCCCAGGGACTAGCGGGAAACGAGCAGTACTTC. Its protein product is CASSDPQGLAGNEQYF.

CDR3 in amino acids: CASSLGTSGSLDYEQYF. The CDR3 region has the DNA TGCGCCAGCAGCCTTGGGACTAGCGGGAGCTTGGACTACGAGCAGTACTTC. The rearrangement links TRBV4-1 to TRBJ2-7, with 14 positions matching TRBD2. V lost 4 bases to trimming and J lost 3 bases; unmatched junction nucleotides: 8. Per the germline V gene, CDR1 is MGHRA and CDR2 is YSYEKL. This CDR3 has 17 residues.

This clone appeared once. DNA of the CDR3: TGTGCCAGCAGCCCCCGGGACAGGGCGTACGAGCAGTACTTC. This translates into CASSPRDRAYEQYF. The chain links TRBV11-3 to TRBJ2-7, with 9 positions matching TRBD1. The CDR3 extends over 14 amino acids. The V segment lost 5 bases and the J segment 4 bases; nucleotides outside the gene matches: 6. The V gene's germline CDR1 is SGHNT and CDR2 YENEEA.

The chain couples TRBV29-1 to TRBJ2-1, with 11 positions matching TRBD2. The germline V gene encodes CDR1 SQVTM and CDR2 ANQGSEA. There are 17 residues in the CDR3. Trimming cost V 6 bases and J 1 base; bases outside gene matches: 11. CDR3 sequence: CSVVGDPSGRSYNEQFF. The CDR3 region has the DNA TGCAGCGTGGTGGGGGACCCTAGCGGGAGGTCCTACAATGAGCAGTTCTTC.

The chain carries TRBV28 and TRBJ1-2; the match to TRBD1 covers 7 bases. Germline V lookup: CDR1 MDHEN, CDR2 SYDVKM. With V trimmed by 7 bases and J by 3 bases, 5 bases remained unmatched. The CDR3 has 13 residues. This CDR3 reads CASNFGQDYGYTF. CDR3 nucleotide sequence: TGTGCCAGCAATTTCGGACAGGACTATGGCTACACCTTC.

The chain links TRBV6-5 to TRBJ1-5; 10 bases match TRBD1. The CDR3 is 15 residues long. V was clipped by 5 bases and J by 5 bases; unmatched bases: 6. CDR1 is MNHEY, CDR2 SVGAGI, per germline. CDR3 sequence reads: CASSRWTGGDQPQHF. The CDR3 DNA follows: TGTGCCAGCAGTAGATGGACAGGGGGAGATCAGCCCCAGCATTTT.

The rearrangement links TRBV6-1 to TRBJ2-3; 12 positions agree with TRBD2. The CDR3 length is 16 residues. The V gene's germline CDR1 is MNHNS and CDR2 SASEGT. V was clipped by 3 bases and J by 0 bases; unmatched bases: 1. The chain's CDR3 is CASSDGLAGSTDTQYF. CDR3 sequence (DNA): TGTGCCAGCAGTGATGGACTAGCGGGAAGCACAGATACGCAGTATTTT.

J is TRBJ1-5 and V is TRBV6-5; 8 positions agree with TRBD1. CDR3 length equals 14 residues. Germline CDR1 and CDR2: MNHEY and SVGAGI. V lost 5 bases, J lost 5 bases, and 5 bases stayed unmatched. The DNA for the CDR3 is TGTGCCAGCAGTCCAGACAGGGGCTATCAGCCCCAGCATTTT. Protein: CASSPDRGYQPQHF.